This entry lists 12 T cell receptor beta chains sequenced from one sample in a study of patients and donors after allogeneic stem cell transplantation. Using its own MiXCR run on the RT-PCR reads, TCRdb lists one record per CDR3 protein. The profile covers about 230,000 distinct CDR3 sequences, with less than 15% appearing a single time and approximately 10% taken by the ten largest. Sequenced input: blood, either unsorted or a sorted T cell fraction (not recorded which). Receptors originate from a human donor who was either an allogeneic HSCT recipient or a stem cell or donor lymphocyte infusion donor (not recorded which). It is not recorded whose cells these are; they may come from a transplant donor.

This clonotype was recorded at least ten times. The chain uses TRBV15 and TRBJ2-6; the D call may be TRBD1 or TRBD2 (5 bases each). The CDR3 covers 18 residues. Trimming pared 0 bases from V and 2 bases from J, leaving 14 bases between. Germline V gene data show CDR1 as LNHNV and CDR2 as YYDKDF (reference sequence). The CDR3 sequence: CATSRDPPGRTGANVLTF. As DNA, the CDR3 is TGTGCCACCAGCAGAGATCCCCCGGGGCGCACTGGGGCCAACGTCCTGACTTTC.

The chain has TRBV15 and TRBJ1-2; TRBD1 agrees at 7 bases. The germline V gene encodes CDR1 LNHNV and CDR2 YYDKDF (reference sequence). J was trimmed by 8 bases and V by 3 bases; bases with no gene match: 6. The CDR3 contains 13 residues. The CDR3 nucleotides are TGTGCCACCAGCAGCGACAGGGCTGGGGGCTACACCTTC. Residues: CATSSDRAGGYTF.

In its sample, this clonotype was seen a few times. The chain uses TRBV7-9 and TRBJ2-1; tentatively, D is TRBD1 or TRBD2 (5 bases each). Germline lookup yields CDR1 SEHNR and CDR2 FQNEAQ (reference sequence). CDR3 size: 15 residues. Trimming took 2 bases from V and 3 from J, leaving 11 bases between them. The CDR3 protein is CASSLIGGIYNEQFF. CDR3 DNA: TGTGCCAGCAGCTTAATTGGGGGTATCTACAATGAGCAGTTCTTC.

This sequence joins TRBV18 and TRBJ1-5; D gene unclear. From germline, CDR1 is KGHSH and CDR2 LQKENI. V was clipped by 3 bases and J by 4 bases, with 13 bases between them. The CDR3 is 15 residues long. The CDR3 loop is CASSPEGMWNQPQHF. CDR3 in DNA: TGTGCCAGCTCACCGGAGGGAATGTGGAATCAGCCCCAGCATTTT.

The chain combines TRBV20-1 with TRBJ2-7, with D tentatively TRBD1 or TRBD2 (5 bases each). The ends were cut back, 3 bases at V and 3 bases at J, with 12 bases in the middle. Germline V lookup: CDR1 DFQATT, CDR2 SNEGSKA (reference sequence). This CDR3 has 13 residues. CDR3 in DNA: TGCAGTGCTAGCGGGGACCAATACTACGAGCAGTACTTC. Its protein product is CSASGDQYYEQYF.

This clonotype has more than one count but fewer than ten. The V and J genes are TRBV20-1 and TRBJ2-1; D unclear. Deletions cut 0 bases from V and 9 bases from J, with 15 bases between. The CDR3 has 14 amino acids. The germline V gene has CDR1 DFQATT and CDR2 SNEGSKA (reference sequence). As DNA, the CDR3 is TGCAGTGCTAGAGACGGCCGACAAAAACGTGAGCAGTTCTTC. The encoded protein is CSARDGRQKREQFF.

The chain links TRBV9 to TRBJ1-1; D perhaps matches TRBD1 (5 bases). Trimming removed 3 bases from V and 6 bases from J, with 18 bases in between. The CDR3 spans 15 residues. CDR1 SGDLS and CDR2 YYNGEE come from the germline V gene. The CDR3 bases are TGTGCCAGCAGCGCCCTTGGGGGGGGATCGGCTGAAGCTTTCTTT. Protein sequence: CASSALGGGSAEAFF.

This clonotype has only a few counts. CDR3 DNA: TGTGCCAGCACCCCGAAGAGCGGGGGACGGGAAAAACTGTTTTTT. Amino acid sequence: CASTPKSGGREKLFF. This chain joins TRBV3-1 and TRBJ1-4; a weak D match, TRBD1 (5 bases). Between the trimmed V and J ends, which lost 7 bases and 8 bases, there was a span of 20 bases. This CDR3 spans 15 amino acids. Germline V gene sequence: CDR1 LGHDT, CDR2 YNNKEL (reference sequence).

The chain employs TRBV19 and TRBJ1-4, with D unresolved. The V and J ends lost 5 bases and 1 base respectively, with 14 bases between them. The CDR3 length is 16 residues. Germline lookup yields CDR1 LNHDA and CDR2 SQIVND (reference sequence). The CDR3 spells CASSPRAILTNEKLFF. The CDR3 DNA reads TGTGCCAGTAGTCCCCGGGCGATACTAACTAATGAAAAACTGTTTTTT.

This clonotype was observed a few times. CDR3 loop: CASSPGDGRNEQFF. For the CDR3, the DNA is TGTGCCAGCAGCCCGGGGGACGGCCGCAATGAGCAGTTCTTC. This sequence joins TRBV9 and TRBJ2-1, with D possibly being TRBD2 (6 bases). The ends were cut back, 4 bases at V and 6 bases at J, with 14 bases in the middle. CDR1 SGDLS and CDR2 YYNGEE come from the germline V gene. The CDR3 has 14 residues.

This clonotype was seen repeatedly, ten times or more. The chain has TRBV20-1 and TRBJ1-6; D gene uncertain. The germline V and J ends were trimmed by 4 bases and 5 bases, with 15 bases remaining between them. CDR3 length equals 15 residues. Germline V lookup: CDR1 DFQATT, CDR2 SNEGSKA (reference sequence). The CDR3 protein is CSAKPPGEDNSPLHF. CDR3 in DNA: TGCAGTGCTAAACCCCCGGGAGAGGATAATTCACCCCTCCACTTT.

The chain combines TRBV20-1 with TRBJ2-3; 7 nucleotides match TRBD2. Germline CDR1 is DFQATT and CDR2 is SNEGSKA (reference sequence). J gave up 3 bases and V 5 bases, and 2 bases lay outside the gene matches. The CDR3 runs to 12 residues. The CDR3 nucleotides read TGCAGTGCTGGGGGGGGGACAGATACGCAGTATTTT. This encodes CSAGGGTDTQYF.